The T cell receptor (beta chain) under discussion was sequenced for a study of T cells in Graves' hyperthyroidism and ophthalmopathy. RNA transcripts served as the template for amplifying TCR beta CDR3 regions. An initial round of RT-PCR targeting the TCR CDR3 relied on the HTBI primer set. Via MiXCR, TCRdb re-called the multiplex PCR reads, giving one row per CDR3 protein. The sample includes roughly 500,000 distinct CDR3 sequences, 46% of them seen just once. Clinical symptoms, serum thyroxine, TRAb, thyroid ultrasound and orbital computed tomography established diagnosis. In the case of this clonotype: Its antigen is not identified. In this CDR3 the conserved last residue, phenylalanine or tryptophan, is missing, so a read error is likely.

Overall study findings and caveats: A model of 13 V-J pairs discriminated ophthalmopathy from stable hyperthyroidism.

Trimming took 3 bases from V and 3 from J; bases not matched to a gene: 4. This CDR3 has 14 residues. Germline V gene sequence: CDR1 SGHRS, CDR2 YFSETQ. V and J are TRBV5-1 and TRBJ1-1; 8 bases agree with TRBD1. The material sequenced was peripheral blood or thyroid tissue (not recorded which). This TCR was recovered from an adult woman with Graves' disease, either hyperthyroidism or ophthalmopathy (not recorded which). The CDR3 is CASSWTGWDTEAFL. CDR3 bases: TGCGCCAGCAGCTGGACAGGGTGGGACACTGAAGCTTTCTTA.